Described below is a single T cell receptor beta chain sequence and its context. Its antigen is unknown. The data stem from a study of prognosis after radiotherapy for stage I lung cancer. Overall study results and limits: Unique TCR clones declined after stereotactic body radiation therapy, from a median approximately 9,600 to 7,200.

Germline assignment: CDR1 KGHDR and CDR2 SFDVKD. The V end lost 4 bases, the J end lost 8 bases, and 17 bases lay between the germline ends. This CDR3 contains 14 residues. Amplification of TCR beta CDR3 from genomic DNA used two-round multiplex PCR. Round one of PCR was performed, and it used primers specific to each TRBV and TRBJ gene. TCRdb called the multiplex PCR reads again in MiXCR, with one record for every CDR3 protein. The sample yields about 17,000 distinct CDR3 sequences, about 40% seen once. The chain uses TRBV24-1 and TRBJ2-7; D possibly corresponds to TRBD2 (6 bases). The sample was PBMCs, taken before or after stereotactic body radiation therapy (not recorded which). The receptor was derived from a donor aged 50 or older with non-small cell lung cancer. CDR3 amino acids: CATSEGEPRGKQYF. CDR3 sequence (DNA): TGTGCCACCAGTGAGGGGGAACCCCGGGGGAAGCAGTACTTC.